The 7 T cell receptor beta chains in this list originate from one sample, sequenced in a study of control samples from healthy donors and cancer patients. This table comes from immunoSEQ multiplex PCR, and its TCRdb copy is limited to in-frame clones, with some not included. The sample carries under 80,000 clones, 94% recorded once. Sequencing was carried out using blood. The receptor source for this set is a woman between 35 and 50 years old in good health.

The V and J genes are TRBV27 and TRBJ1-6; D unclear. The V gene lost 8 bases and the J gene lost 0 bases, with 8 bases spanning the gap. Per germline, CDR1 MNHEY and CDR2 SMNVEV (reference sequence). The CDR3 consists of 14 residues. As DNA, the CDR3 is TGTGCCAGCCAGCCGGGCTCCTATAATTCACCCCTCCACTTT. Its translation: CASQPGSYNSPLHF.

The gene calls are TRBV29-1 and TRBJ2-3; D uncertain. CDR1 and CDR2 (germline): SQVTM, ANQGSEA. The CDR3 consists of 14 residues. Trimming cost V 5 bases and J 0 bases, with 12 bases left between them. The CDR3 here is CSVRPRDSTDTQYF. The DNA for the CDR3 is TGCAGCGTTCGGCCTAGGGATAGCACAGATACGCAGTATTTT.

The CDR3 is CASSQGGGQPRQYF. The CDR3 DNA reads as TGTGCCAGCAGCCAGGGAGGGGGGCAACCAAGGCAGTACTTC. The chain has TRBV7-9 and TRBJ2-7; D may be TRBD2 (7 bases). Looked up from germline, CDR1 is SEHNR and CDR2 is FQNEAQ (reference sequence). Trimming pared 5 bases from V and 9 bases from J, leaving 20 bases between. CDR3 size: 14 residues.

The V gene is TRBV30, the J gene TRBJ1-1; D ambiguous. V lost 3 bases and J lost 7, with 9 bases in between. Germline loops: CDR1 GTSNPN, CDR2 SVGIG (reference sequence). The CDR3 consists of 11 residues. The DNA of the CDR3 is TGTGCCTGGAGCCTATTTTTTGAAGCTTTCTTT. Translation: CAWSLFFEAFF.

CDR3 bases: TGTGCCAGCAGCTTAGCCGACAGATACAATGAGCAGTTCTTC. Translating it yields CASSLADRYNEQFF. The chain joins TRBV7-2 to TRBJ2-1; D might be TRBD1 (5 bases). Germline V gene lookup returns CDR1 SGHTA and CDR2 FQGNSA. This CDR3 comprises 14 residues. V lost 0 bases, J lost 4 bases, and 7 bases lay in between.

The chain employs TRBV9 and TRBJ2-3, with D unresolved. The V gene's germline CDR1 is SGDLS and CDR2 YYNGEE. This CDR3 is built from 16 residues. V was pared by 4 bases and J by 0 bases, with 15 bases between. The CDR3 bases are TGTGCCAGCAGCACCGGACCTTTTCCCAGCACAGATACGCAGTATTTT. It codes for CASSTGPFPSTDTQYF.

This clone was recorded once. The chain's CDR3 is CASSIDVSQMINTEAFF. DNA for the CDR3: TGTGCCAGTAGTATAGATGTCAGCCAGATGATCAACACTGAAGCTTTCTTT. The chain uses TRBV19 and TRBJ1-1; D ambiguous. The germline V and J ends were trimmed by 0 bases and 2 bases, with 16 bases remaining between them. Germline V gene sequence: CDR1 LNHDA, CDR2 SQIVND (reference sequence). The length of the CDR3 is 17 residues.